This TCR beta chain was documented in a study of regulatory T cells in long-lasting Graves disease. Relying on iRepertoire HTBI primers and Arm-PCR of CDR3 regions, the team built TCR beta libraries. From the multiplex PCR reads, TCRdb called clonotypes with MiXCR, one entry per CDR3 protein. Of 500,000 to 700,000 distinct CDR3 sequences detected, 16% appear once; the ten largest clones hold around 19%. This clonotype was observed a few times. Time point given: newly diagnosed GD, antithyroid drugs for less than 3 months. Making the TCR library involved RNA that had been extracted from PBMCs. The V gene's germline CDR1 is SGHTA and CDR2 FQGNSA. The CDR3 consists of 15 residues. V was pared by 4 bases and J by 2 bases, with 8 bases of the junction left unmatched. This same sample was also part of a study on T cells in Graves' hyperthyroidism and ophthalmopathy.

The chain couples TRBV7-2 to TRBJ2-7, with 7 bases identical to TRBD2. The clonotype was recovered from a woman aged 30 to 39 with Graves disease. This material consisted of peripheral blood mononuclear cells (PBMCs), taken at new diagnosis, from a patient treated with antithyroid drugs. In DNA, the CDR3 is TGTGCCAGCAGCTCCCACGGAAGCGGGGCCTACGAGCAGTACTTC. Amino acids: CASSSHGSGAYEQYF.